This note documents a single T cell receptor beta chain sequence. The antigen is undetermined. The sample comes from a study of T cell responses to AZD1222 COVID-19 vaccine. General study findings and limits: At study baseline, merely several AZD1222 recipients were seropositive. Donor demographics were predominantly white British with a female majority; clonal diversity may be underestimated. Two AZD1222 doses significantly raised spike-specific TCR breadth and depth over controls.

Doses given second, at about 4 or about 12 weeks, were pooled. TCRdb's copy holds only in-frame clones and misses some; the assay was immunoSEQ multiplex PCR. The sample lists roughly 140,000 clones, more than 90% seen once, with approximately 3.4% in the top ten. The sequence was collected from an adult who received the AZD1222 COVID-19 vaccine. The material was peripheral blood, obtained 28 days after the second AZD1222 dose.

This CDR3 is CASTSLGAYNEQFF. The DNA of the CDR3 is TGTGCCAGCACTTCGCTAGGCGCCTACAATGAGCAGTTCTTC. The rearrangement links TRBV9 to TRBJ2-1; no definite D call. CDR3 length equals 14 residues. Trimming took off 6 bases at V and 2 bases at J, with 12 bases between the two ends. Germline CDR1 is SGDLS and CDR2 is YYNGEE.